This T cell receptor (beta chain) appears in the sequencing data of a study of shared clonotypes between healthy human individuals. Study-wide findings and caveats: Clonotype sharing among donors, it was expected, would be affected by sequencing depth.

V was trimmed by 1 base and J by 6 bases, leaving 9 bases between them. The germline V gene encodes CDR1 MGHDK and CDR2 SYGVNS. The CDR3 covers 14 residues. Profiling relied on immunoSEQ multiplex PCR, and the TCRdb table lists in-frame clones only, not all of them. The sample records roughly 1,000,000 clones, 75% to 80% being singletons. This clone has more than one count but fewer than ten. The antigen remains unidentified. This clonotype was obtained from a young man in good health. Some clones in this sample may be carry-over from other donors' samples. V usage is TRBV25-1 and J usage is TRBJ2-2; tentative D call: TRBD2 (5 bases). The specimen sequenced was memory CD4+ T cells from PBMCs. Sample subset: CD45RA-negative fraction. The chain's CDR3 is CASSEFTGSGELFF. In DNA form, the CDR3 reads TGTGCCAGCAGTGAATTTACGGGGTCCGGGGAGCTGTTTTTT.